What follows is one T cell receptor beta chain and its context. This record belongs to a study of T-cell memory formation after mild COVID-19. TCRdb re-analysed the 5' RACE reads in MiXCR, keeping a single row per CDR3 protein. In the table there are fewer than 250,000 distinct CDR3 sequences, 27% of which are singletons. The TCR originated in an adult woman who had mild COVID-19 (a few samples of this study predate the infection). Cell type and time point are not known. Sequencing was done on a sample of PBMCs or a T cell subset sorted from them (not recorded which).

The CDR3 here is CASSYPTSGRATDTQYF. In DNA form, the CDR3 reads TGTGCCAGCAGTTACCCTACTAGCGGGAGGGCCACAGATACGCAGTATTTT. This rearrangement joins TRBV6-6 to TRBJ2-3; 13 bases fit TRBD2. This CDR3 contains 17 residues. The V and J ends lost 2 bases and 2 bases, in that order; junction bases with no gene match: 4. Per the germline V gene, CDR1 is MNHNY and CDR2 is SVGAGI (reference sequence).